A single TCR beta chain is shown here with its context. Its cognate antigen is unknown. This sample stems from a study of T cell responses to AZD1222 COVID-19 vaccine. At the level of the study: Samples with a second dose at about 4 or about 12 weeks were pooled together.

Libraries were prepared by immunoSEQ multiplex PCR; TCRdb keeps only in-frame clonotypes and omits some of them. The sample records about 120,000 clones, roughly 90% being singletons. Germline V gene lookup returns CDR1 MNHEY and CDR2 SVGAGI. V gave up 5 bases and J gave up 3 bases; unmatched junction bases: 4. CDR3 size: 13 residues. Findings and caveats of the study: Nearly half of unique spike-specific TCRs reportedly avoided B.1.351 and B.1.1.7 mutated regions. Receipt of two AZD1222 doses was followed by a rise in Spike-specific TCR breadth and depth.

This chain uses TRBV6-5 with TRBJ2-7; TRBD1 matches at 7 bases. The sequences come from peripheral blood, collected on day 0 of AZD1222 vaccination. The source of this sequence is an adult in good health. CDR3 in DNA: TGTGCCAGCAGTACGACAGGGCACTACGAGCAGTACTTC. This gives the protein CASSTTGHYEQYF.